A single sample is the source of the 30 T cell receptor beta chains below, sequenced in a study of T cells in Graves' hyperthyroidism and ophthalmopathy. Researchers took RNA transcripts and amplified the TCR beta CDR3 regions from them. First-round RT-PCR targeting the TCR CDR3 was performed with the HTBI primer set. From the multiplex PCR reads, TCRdb called clonotypes with MiXCR, one entry per CDR3 protein. Here the sample spans 250,000 or so distinct CDR3 sequences, about 15% being singletons. Material: blood. Receptors were obtained from a woman aged 18 to 35 with Graves' ophthalmopathy.

This clonotype was detected many times. The rearrangement joins TRBV18 to TRBJ1-1, with D tentatively TRBD1 (6 bases). Deletions cut 2 bases from V and 1 base from J, with 11 bases between. This CDR3 comprises 15 residues. Looked up from germline, CDR1 is KGHSH and CDR2 is LQKENI. CDR3 nucleotides: TGTGCCAGCTCACCAACCATGACAGGGAACACTGAAGCTTTCTTT. It is translated as CASSPTMTGNTEAFF.

This clonotype was counted at least ten times. The chain employs TRBV20-1 and TRBJ2-7; 10 bases map to TRBD1. The CDR3 spans 12 residues. Germline assignment: CDR1 DFQATT and CDR2 SNEGSKA (reference sequence). The V gene end was trimmed by 3 bases and the J gene end by 7 bases; junction bases not matched to a gene: 3. The chain's CDR3 is CSARDRGFEQYF. DNA for the CDR3: TGCAGTGCTAGGGACAGGGGGTTTGAGCAGTACTTC.

This chain uses TRBV4-2 with TRBJ2-7; 8 nucleotides agree with TRBD1. Germline CDR1 reads LGHNA; CDR2 reads YNFKEQ. Trimming removed 3 bases from V and 4 bases from J; junction bases left unmatched: 11. The CDR3 extends over 16 amino acids. The CDR3, as DNA: TGTGCCAGCAGCCAGGAGTGGGGGGACAGGACTTACGAGCAGTACTTC. Protein product: CASSQEWGDRTYEQYF.

This clonotype was picked up a small number of times. The chain couples TRBV9 to TRBJ1-1; D is ambiguous. This CDR3 region has 15 residues. The germline gives CDR1 SGDLS, CDR2 YYNGEE. The V gene lost 4 bases and the J gene lost 2 bases, with 15 bases spanning the gap. The CDR3 spells CASSPEARINTEAFF. The CDR3 DNA follows: TGTGCCAGCAGCCCCGAGGCTAGGATTAACACTGAAGCTTTCTTT.

This clonotype has more than one count but fewer than ten. Mismatch with germline at one junction end may stem from a read error. The chain links TRBV19 to TRBJ2-7, with 9 bases that match TRBD2. The germline V gene encodes CDR1 LNHDA and CDR2 SQIVND (reference sequence). The CDR3 has 13 amino acids. The DNA for the CDR3 is TGTGCCAGTACCCACTCGACTAGCGGAGTGCTGTTCTTC. The encoded protein is CASTHSTSGVLFF.

This clonotype has at least ten counts. The chain carries TRBV6-1 and TRBJ1-5; perhaps TRBD1 as D (5 bases). The CDR3 is made up of 13 amino acids. The V gene's germline CDR1 is MNHNS and CDR2 SASEGT. The V end was cut by 4 bases, the J end by 4 bases, with 8 bases between. The CDR3 DNA sequence: TGTGCCAGCAGTGCAGGGTTAAATCAGCCCCAGCATTTT. Its translation: CASSAGLNQPQHF.

In this sample, this clonotype turned up many times. The CDR3 protein is CASSEDGQGAWGYTF. CDR3 nucleotides: TGTGCCAGCAGTGAAGATGGACAGGGGGCCTGGGGCTACACCTTC. The V and J genes are TRBV6-1 and TRBJ1-2, with TRBD1 identical over 11 bases. This CDR3 has 15 amino acids. With 1 base clipped from V and 8 bases from J, the junction kept 6 bases outside the gene matches. CDR1 is MNHNS and CDR2 is SASEGT in the germline V gene.

The chain combines TRBV5-4 with TRBJ2-2; the D gene is possibly TRBD1 (6 bases). The CDR3 is 16 amino acids. V was shortened by 0 bases and J by 6 bases, with 15 bases between the two germline ends. CDR1 is SGHNT and CDR2 is YYREEE in the germline V gene (reference sequence). CDR3 in amino acids: CASSLVPGHYSGELFF. The CDR3 nucleotides are TGTGCCAGCAGCTTGGTCCCGGGACACTATTCCGGGGAGCTGTTTTTT.

This clonotype was recorded only once. The chain joins TRBV2 to TRBJ2-5; 13 nucleotides line up with TRBD2. From germline, CDR1 is SNHLY and CDR2 FYNNEI. The CDR3 spans 15 residues. Trimming removed 7 bases from V and 5 bases from J; junction bases left unmatched: 7. The CDR3 DNA reads TGTGCCAGCACAGGGGGGACTAGCGGGACTGAGACCCAGTACTTC. Encoded protein: CASTGGTSGTETQYF. The whole variable domain, filled in from reference TRBV2 and TRBJ2-5, reads EPEVTQTPSHQVTQMGQEVILRCVPISNHLYFYWYRQILGQKVEFLVSFYNNEISEKSEIFDDQFSVERPDGSNFTLKIRSTKLEDSAMYFCASTGGTSGTETQYFGPGTRLLVL.

This clonotype was found many times. This chain connects TRBV20-1 to TRBJ2-3; 9 bases align to TRBD2. Trimming at V came to 2 bases and at J to 3 bases, leaving 0 bases not matched to a gene. The CDR3 has 13 residues. In germline, CDR1 is DFQATT, CDR2 SNEGSKA (reference sequence). The CDR3 reads CSARTSGTDTQYF. The CDR3 DNA follows: TGCAGTGCTAGAACTAGCGGGACAGATACGCAGTATTTT.

This chain uses TRBV7-9 with TRBJ2-2; TRBD1 is a possible D gene (5 bases). CDR3 length: 16 residues. Per germline, CDR1 SEHNR and CDR2 FQNEAQ (reference sequence). V gave up 6 bases and J gave up 7 bases, with 21 bases separating them. The CDR3 here is CASSYSSTDKIGELFF. CDR3 nucleotides: TGTGCCAGCAGTTACTCGTCGACAGATAAGATCGGGGAGCTGTTTTTT.

This clonotype was seen ten or more times. This chain joins TRBV20-1 and TRBJ2-2; D is ambiguous. Looked up from germline, CDR1 is DFQATT and CDR2 is SNEGSKA (reference sequence). V was pared by 6 bases and J by 1 base, with 12 bases between. The CDR3 loop spans 14 amino acids. The CDR3 DNA sequence: TGCAGTGCGCAAATTCGGCTGAACACCGGGGAGCTGTTTTTT. Translating it yields CSAQIRLNTGELFF.

There are many counts of this clonotype. The DNA of the CDR3 is TGTGCCAGCAGTGAATGGACAGACCCATCACCCCTCCACTTT. Protein sequence: CASSEWTDPSPLHF. The chain recombines TRBV25-1 with TRBJ1-6; D is perhaps TRBD1 (6 bases). Germline assignment: CDR1 MGHDK and CDR2 SYGVNS. The CDR3 runs to 14 residues. Trimming cost V 1 base and J 10 bases, with 11 bases left between them. The variable domain in full, completed from reference TRBV25-1 and TRBJ1-6, reads EADIYQTPRYLVIGTGKKITLECSQTMGHDKMYWYQQDPGMELHLIHYSYGVNSTEKGDLSSESTVSRIRTEHFPLTLESARPSHTSQYLCASSEWTDPSPLHFGNGTRLTVT.

The table lists this clonotype with many counts. The rearrangement joins TRBV3-1 to TRBJ1-1; 7 nucleotides align to TRBD1. CDR1 and CDR2 (germline): LGHDT, YNNKEL (reference sequence). Trimming cost V 4 bases and J 11 bases; bases outside gene matches: 16. This CDR3 is built from 15 residues. Written as DNA, the CDR3 is TGTGCCAGCAGCCCGTTGACAGGGCCTCTTCCTGGGGCTTTCTTT. Its protein is CASSPLTGPLPGAFF.

This clonotype was observed at least ten times. The chain employs TRBV28 and TRBJ2-5; 7 nucleotides line up with TRBD2. The CDR3 is 14 amino acids. Trimming took 8 bases from V and 5 from J; bases not matched to a gene: 11. Germline V lookup: CDR1 MDHEN, CDR2 SYDVKM. The CDR3 DNA follows: TGTGCCAGCGGTAGGGGAGGGAGAAGTGAGACCCAGTACTTC. It yields the protein CASGRGGRSETQYF.

This clonotype was counted ten times or more. J is TRBJ2-2 and V is TRBV20-1; TRBD1 aligns across 12 bases. The V gene end was trimmed by 6 bases and the J gene end by 7 bases; junction bases not matched to a gene: 9. CDR1 DFQATT and CDR2 SNEGSKA come from the germline V gene (reference sequence). The CDR3 covers 15 residues. The CDR3 bases are TGCAGTGCGATAATGGGACAGGGGGCTAGCGGGGAGCTGTTTTTT. It codes for CSAIMGQGASGELFF.

This clonotype was seen at least ten times. The chain combines TRBV2 with TRBJ2-7; D remains unclear. Germline V gives CDR1 SNHLY, CDR2 FYNNEI. The CDR3 has 15 residues. Trimming cost V 7 bases and J 1 base, with 17 bases left between them. CDR3 in amino acids: CASTQDSSPSYEQYF. The CDR3 bases are TGTGCCAGCACCCAAGATTCCTCACCTTCCTACGAGCAGTACTTC.

In its sample, this clonotype was seen many times. This chain joins TRBV5-4 and TRBJ1-1; no definite D call. CDR3 length equals 14 residues. Germline-derived CDR1 and CDR2 are SGHNT and YYREEE (reference sequence). V was shortened by 4 bases and J by 0 bases, with 10 bases between the two germline ends. The CDR3, as DNA: TGTGCCAGCAGCCGGACGGCCATGAACACTGAAGCTTTCTTT. Its protein is CASSRTAMNTEAFF.

V usage is TRBV7-9 and J usage is TRBJ2-1; tentative D call: TRBD2 (7 bases). Germline V gene lookup returns CDR1 SEHNR and CDR2 FQNEAQ (reference sequence). Trimming stripped 1 base from V and 8 bases from J, with 15 bases between. The CDR3 is made up of 15 amino acids. The CDR3 spells CASSLGGGGGDEQFF. In nucleotides, the CDR3 is TGTGCCAGCAGCTTAGGGGGGGGAGGGGGAGATGAGCAGTTCTTC.

This clonotype has a count of ten or more. The rearrangement uses TRBV6-1 and TRBJ2-3; 8 bases are a match to TRBD2. The CDR3 sequence is 19 residues long. J lost 2 bases, V lost 6 bases, and 19 bases had no gene match. CDR1 is MNHNS and CDR2 is SASEGT in the germline V gene. The CDR3 sequence is CASRTRQTRAGALTDTQYF. The CDR3 DNA sequence: TGTGCCAGCAGAACGCGACAGACACGAGCGGGAGCGCTCACAGATACGCAGTATTTT.

This clonotype was counted at least ten times. The chain has TRBV9 and TRBJ1-1; a weak D match, TRBD1 (5 bases). V was shortened by 0 bases and J by 6 bases, with 9 bases between the two germline ends. Germline V gene data show CDR1 as SGDLS and CDR2 as YYNGEE. The CDR3 has 13 residues. The CDR3 region is CASSVGGGPEAFF. CDR3 coding DNA: TGTGCCAGCAGCGTAGGGGGCGGGCCTGAAGCTTTCTTT.

This clonotype was detected ten times or more. This chain joins TRBV29-1 and TRBJ2-7, with 7 nucleotides matching TRBD2. Trimming removed 6 bases from V and 2 bases from J; junction bases left unmatched: 1. In germline, CDR1 is SQVTM, CDR2 ANQGSEA. The CDR3 is 11 amino acids. The CDR3 nucleotides are TGCAGCGTCGGACTAGCCTACGAGCAGTACTTC. Its protein product is CSVGLAYEQYF.

This clonotype has only one observation. The chain recombines TRBV10-3 with TRBJ1-2, with TRBD1 identical over 12 bases. J lost 4 bases, V lost 4 bases, and 1 base had no gene match. Germline V gene lookup returns CDR1 ENHRY and CDR2 SYGVKD. The CDR3 runs to 14 residues. The CDR3 spells CAISAGQGAYGYTF. DNA for the CDR3: TGTGCCATCAGTGCGGGACAGGGGGCCTATGGCTACACCTTC.

This clonotype has ten or more counts. The J gene is TRBJ1-6, the V gene TRBV27; 7 bases match TRBD1. CDR1 and CDR2 from the germline V gene are MNHEY and SMNVEV (reference sequence). This CDR3 contains 16 residues. With 7 bases clipped from V and 0 bases from J, the junction kept 6 bases outside the gene matches. This chain's CDR3 is CASNTRGGSYNSPLHF. Here the CDR3 DNA reads TGTGCCAGCAACACCAGGGGGGGCTCCTATAATTCACCCCTCCACTTT.

This clonotype showed up many times. V and J are TRBV19 and TRBJ1-1; D is undetermined. The CDR3 consists of 13 residues. V was shortened by 3 bases and J by 1 base, with 6 bases between the two germline ends. The germline V gene has CDR1 LNHDA and CDR2 SQIVND (reference sequence). Written as DNA, the CDR3 is TGTGCCAGTAGTATCGGGCAGAACACTGAAGCTTTCTTT. Translated: CASSIGQNTEAFF. The full variable domain, rest sourced from reference TRBV19 and TRBJ1-1, is DGGITQSPKYLFRKEGQNVTLSCEQNLNHDAMYWYRQDPGQGLRLIYYSQIVNDFQKGDIAEGYSVSREKKESFPLTVTSAQKNPTAFYLCASSIGQNTEAFFGQGTRLTVV.

V and J are TRBV29-1 and TRBJ2-1; the D call may be TRBD1 or TRBD2 (5 bases each). V was clipped by 1 base and J by 0 bases, with 10 bases between them. The CDR3 loop spans 15 amino acids. CDR1 is SQVTM and CDR2 is ANQGSEA in the germline V gene. CDR3 region: CSVEGRGLSYNEQFF. In DNA, the CDR3 is TGCAGCGTTGAAGGCCGGGGCCTCTCCTACAATGAGCAGTTCTTC.

This clonotype was observed at least ten times. The V and J genes are TRBV4-2 and TRBJ1-3; no firm D call. CDR1 is LGHNA and CDR2 is YNFKEQ in the germline V gene. V lost 0 bases and J 1 base, leaving 16 bases between the germline ends. The CDR3 extends over 18 amino acids. The CDR3 coding sequence is TGTGCCAGCAGCCAAGAAGGGTCCTGGGGTTGGTCTGGAAACACCATATATTTT. Protein sequence: CASSQEGSWGWSGNTIYF.

This clonotype has ten or more counts. V and J are TRBV28 and TRBJ2-7; possibly TRBD1 for D (6 bases). CDR1 MDHEN and CDR2 SYDVKM come from the germline V gene. The CDR3 loop spans 14 amino acids. V gave up 5 bases and J gave up 3 bases, with 14 bases separating them. CDR3 coding DNA: TGTGCCAGCAGTGACAATGGGGGCCTCTACGAGCAGTACTTC. Translated: CASSDNGGLYEQYF.

The sample holds many counts of this clonotype. This chain joins TRBV2 and TRBJ2-1, with D perhaps matching TRBD2 (6 bases). V was pared by 6 bases and J by 6 bases, with 15 bases between. Germline V gene sequence: CDR1 SNHLY, CDR2 FYNNEI. The CDR3 is 14 amino acids. CDR3 sequence (DNA): TGTGCCAGCAGGCCCATCGGGAGTCTCAATGAGCAGTTCTTC. Translating it yields CASRPIGSLNEQFF.

This clonotype has at least ten counts. DNA for the CDR3: TGCAGTGCTAGCCCCGGGAGTGGAACAGATACGCAGTATTTT. It translates to CSASPGSGTDTQYF. The chain is built from TRBV20-1 and TRBJ2-3; possibly TRBD2 for D (6 bases). The length of the CDR3 is 14 residues. V was shortened by 3 bases and J by 3 bases, with 13 bases between the two germline ends. The germline gives CDR1 DFQATT, CDR2 SNEGSKA (reference sequence).